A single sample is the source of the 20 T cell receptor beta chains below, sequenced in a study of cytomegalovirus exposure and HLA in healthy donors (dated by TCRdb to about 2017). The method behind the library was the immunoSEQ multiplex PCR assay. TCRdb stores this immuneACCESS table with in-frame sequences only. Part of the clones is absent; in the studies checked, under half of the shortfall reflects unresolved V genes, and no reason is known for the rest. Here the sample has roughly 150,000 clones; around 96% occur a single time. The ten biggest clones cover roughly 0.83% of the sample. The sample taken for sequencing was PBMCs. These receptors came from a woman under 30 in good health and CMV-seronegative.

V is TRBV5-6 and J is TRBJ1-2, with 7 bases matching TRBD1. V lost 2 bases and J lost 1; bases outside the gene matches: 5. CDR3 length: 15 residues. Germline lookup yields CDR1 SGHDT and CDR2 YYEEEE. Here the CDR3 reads CASSFGGQINYGYTF. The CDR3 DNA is TGTGCCAGCAGCTTCGGGGGACAGATTAACTATGGCTACACCTTC.

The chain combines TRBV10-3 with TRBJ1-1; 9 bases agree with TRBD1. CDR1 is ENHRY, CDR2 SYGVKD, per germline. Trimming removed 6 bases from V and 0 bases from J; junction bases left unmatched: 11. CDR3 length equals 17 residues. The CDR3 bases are TGTGCCATCAGGGGGGGACAGGGACTTCTCATGAACACTGAAGCTTTCTTT. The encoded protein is CAIRGGQGLLMNTEAFF.

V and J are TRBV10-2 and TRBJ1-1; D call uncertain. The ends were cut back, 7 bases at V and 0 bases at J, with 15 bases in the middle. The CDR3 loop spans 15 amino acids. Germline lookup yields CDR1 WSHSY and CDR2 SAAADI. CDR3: CASKTARRMNTEAFF. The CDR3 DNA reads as TGCGCCAGCAAGACTGCGCGACGGATGAACACTGAAGCTTTCTTT.

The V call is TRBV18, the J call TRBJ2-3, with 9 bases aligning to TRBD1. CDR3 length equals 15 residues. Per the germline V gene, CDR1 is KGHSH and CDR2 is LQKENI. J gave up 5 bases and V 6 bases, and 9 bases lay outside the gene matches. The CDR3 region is CASSLRDRAGDTQYF. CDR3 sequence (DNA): TGTGCCAGCTCTCTTAGGGACAGGGCGGGAGATACGCAGTATTTT.

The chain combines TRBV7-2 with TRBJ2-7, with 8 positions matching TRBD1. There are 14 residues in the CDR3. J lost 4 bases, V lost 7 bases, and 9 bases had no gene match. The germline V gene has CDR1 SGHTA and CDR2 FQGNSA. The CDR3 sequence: CASNSGTGFYEQYF. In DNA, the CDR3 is TGTGCCAGCAACTCCGGGACAGGCTTTTACGAGCAGTACTTC.

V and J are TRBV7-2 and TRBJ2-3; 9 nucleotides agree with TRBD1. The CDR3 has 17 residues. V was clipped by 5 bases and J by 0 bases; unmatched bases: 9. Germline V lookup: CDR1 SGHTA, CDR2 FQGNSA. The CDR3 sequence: CASSRRMGQGSTDTQYF. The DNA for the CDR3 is TGTGCCAGCAGCCGAAGAATGGGACAGGGAAGCACAGATACGCAGTATTTT.

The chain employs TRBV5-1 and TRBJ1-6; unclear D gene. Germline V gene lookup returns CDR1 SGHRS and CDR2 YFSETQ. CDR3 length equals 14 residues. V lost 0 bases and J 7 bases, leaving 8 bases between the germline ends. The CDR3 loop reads CASSLVTGNSPLHF. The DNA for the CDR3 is TGCGCCAGCAGCTTGGTCACCGGGAATTCACCCCTCCACTTT.

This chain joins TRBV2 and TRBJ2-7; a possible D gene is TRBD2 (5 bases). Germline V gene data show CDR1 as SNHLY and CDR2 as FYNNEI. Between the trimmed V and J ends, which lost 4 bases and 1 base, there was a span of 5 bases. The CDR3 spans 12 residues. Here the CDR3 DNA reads TGTGCCAGCAGTGCGGGATCCTACGAGCAGTACTTC. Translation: CASSAGSYEQYF.

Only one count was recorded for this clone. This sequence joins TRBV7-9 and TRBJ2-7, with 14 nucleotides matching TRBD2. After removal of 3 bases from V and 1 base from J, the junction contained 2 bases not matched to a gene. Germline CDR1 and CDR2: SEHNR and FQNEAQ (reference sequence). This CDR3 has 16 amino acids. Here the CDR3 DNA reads TGTGCCAGCAGCTTTGGGACTAGCGGGGGATCCTACGAGCAGTACTTC. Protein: CASSFGTSGGSYEQYF.

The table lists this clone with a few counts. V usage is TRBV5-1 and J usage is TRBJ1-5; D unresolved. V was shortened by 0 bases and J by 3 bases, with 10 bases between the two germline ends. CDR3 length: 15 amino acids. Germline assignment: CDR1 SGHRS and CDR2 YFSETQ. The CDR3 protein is CASSLGPEDNQPQHF. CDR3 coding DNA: TGCGCCAGCAGCTTGGGTCCAGAAGACAATCAGCCCCAGCATTTT.

This chain's CDR3 is CASSIGSGIPQAFF. As DNA, the CDR3 is TGTGCCAGTAGTATAGGCTCAGGGATTCCACAAGCTTTCTTT. This sequence joins TRBV19 and TRBJ1-1; tentatively, D is TRBD1 (5 bases). CDR1 is LNHDA and CDR2 is SQIVND in the germline V gene (reference sequence). This CDR3 spans 14 amino acids. V was cut by 1 base and J by 9 bases, with 15 bases left in between.

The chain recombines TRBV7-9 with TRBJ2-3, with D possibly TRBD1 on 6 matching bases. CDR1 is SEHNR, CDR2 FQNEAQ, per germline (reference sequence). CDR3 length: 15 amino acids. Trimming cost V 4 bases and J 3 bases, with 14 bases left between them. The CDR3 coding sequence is TGTGCCAGCAGCTCGACTGGGACAACTACAGATACGCAGTATTTT. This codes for CASSSTGTTTDTQYF.

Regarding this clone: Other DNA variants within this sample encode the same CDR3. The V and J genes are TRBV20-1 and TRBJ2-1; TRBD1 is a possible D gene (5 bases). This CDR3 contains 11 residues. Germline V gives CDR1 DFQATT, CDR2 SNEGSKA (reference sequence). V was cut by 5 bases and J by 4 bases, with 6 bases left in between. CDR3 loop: CSARQYNEQFF. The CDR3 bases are TGCAGTGCTCGACAGTACAATGAGCAGTTCTTC.

CDR3 bases: TGTGCCAGCTCAGCCGGGACGGGAGAATCTGGAAACACCATATATTTT. It yields the protein CASSAGTGESGNTIYF. This chain uses TRBV18 with TRBJ1-3; maybe TRBD1 (5 bases). This CDR3 is 16 amino acids long. V gave up 5 bases and J gave up 1 base, with 15 bases separating them. Looked up from germline, CDR1 is KGHSH and CDR2 is LQKENI.

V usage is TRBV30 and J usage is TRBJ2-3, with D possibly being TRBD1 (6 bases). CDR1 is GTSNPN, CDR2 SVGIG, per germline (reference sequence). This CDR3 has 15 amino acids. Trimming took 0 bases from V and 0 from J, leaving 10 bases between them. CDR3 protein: CAWSVGHLSTDTQYF. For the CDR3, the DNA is TGTGCCTGGAGTGTGGGACACCTTAGCACAGATACGCAGTATTTT.

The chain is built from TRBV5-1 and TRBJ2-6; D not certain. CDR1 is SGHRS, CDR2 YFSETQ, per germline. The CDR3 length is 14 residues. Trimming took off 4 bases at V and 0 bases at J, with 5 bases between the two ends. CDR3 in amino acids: CASSAGSGANVLTF. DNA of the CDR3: TGCGCCAGCAGCGCAGGCTCTGGGGCCAACGTCCTGACTTTC. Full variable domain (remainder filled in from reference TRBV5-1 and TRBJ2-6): KAGVTQTPRYLIKTRGQQVTLSCSPISGHRSVSWYQQTPGQGLQFLFEYFSETQRNKGNFPGRFSGRQFSNSRSEMNVSTLELGDSALYLCASSAGSGANVLTFGAGSRLTVL.

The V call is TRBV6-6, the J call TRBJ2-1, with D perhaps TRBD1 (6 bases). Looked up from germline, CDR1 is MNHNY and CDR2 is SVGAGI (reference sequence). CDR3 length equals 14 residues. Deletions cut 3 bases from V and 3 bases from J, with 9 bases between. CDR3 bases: TGTGCCAGCAGTTATGAGGGGGTCTACAATGAGCAGTTCTTC. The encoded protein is CASSYEGVYNEQFF.

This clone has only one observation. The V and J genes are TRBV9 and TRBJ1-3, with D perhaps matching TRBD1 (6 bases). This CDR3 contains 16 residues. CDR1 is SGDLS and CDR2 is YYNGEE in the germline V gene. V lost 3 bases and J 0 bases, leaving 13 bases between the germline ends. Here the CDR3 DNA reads TGTGCCAGCAGCGCACAGGGTGGCCTCTCTGGAAACACCATATATTTT. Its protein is CASSAQGGLSGNTIYF.

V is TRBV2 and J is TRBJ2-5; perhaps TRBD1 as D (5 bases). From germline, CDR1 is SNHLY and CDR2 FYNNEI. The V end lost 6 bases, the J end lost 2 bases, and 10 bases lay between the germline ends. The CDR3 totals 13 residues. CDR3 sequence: CASRGHTQETQYF. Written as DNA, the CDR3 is TGTGCCAGCAGAGGACATACTCAAGAGACCCAGTACTTC.

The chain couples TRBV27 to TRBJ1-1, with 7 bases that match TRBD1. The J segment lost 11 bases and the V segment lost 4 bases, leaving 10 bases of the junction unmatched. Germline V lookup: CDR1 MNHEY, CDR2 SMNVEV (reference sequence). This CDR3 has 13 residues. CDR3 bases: TGTGCCAGCAGTTCTTACAGGGGAGAGTTGGCTTTCTTT. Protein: CASSSYRGELAFF.